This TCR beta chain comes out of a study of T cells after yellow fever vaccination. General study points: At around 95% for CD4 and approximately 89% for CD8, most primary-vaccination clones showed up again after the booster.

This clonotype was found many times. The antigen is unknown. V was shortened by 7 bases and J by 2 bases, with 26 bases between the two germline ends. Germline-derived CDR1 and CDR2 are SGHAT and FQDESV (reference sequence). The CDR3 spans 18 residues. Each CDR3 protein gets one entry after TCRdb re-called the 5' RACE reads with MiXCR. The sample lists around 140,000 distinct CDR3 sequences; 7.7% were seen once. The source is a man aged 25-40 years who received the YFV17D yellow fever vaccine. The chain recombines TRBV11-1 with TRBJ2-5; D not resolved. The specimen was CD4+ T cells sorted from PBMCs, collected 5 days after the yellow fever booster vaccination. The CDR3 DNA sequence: TGTGCCAGCACCCCTTTTCTCCAACCACTATCCGGACAAGAGACCCAGTACTTC. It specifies CASTPFLQPLSGQETQYF.